A selection of T cell receptor beta chains follows, all from one sample in a study of T cell responses to AZD1222 COVID-19 vaccine. TCRdb's table, derived via immunoSEQ multiplex PCR, lists solely in-frame clones and lacks some. This table holds under 150,000 clones, about nine tenths found once. Source: peripheral blood, taken 28 days after the second AZD1222 dose. Receptor source: an adult who received the AZD1222 COVID-19 vaccine. CDR3s include the opening cysteine and the closing phenylalanine or tryptophan. Clone size appears in some rows only: once, few, many, or a class for an expanded clone.

v_gene	abundance	j_gene	CDR3aa
TRBV29-1	NA	TRBJ2-1	CSVSTPRRFF
TRBV7-3	NA	TRBJ1-1	CASSPQGAAGEAFF
TRBV19	NA	TRBJ2-5	CASKGQGRETQYF
TRBV7-8	NA	TRBJ1-4	CASSIRDGSNEKLFF
TRBV4-2	NA	TRBJ2-7	CASSQDGTSGTYEQYF
TRBV19	NA	TRBJ1-4	CASSNSLNEKLFF
TRBV7-6	NA	TRBJ2-1	CASSLGTVNEQFF
TRBV5-6	NA	TRBJ1-2	CASSLGGRNYGYTF
TRBV9	NA	TRBJ2-5	CASSVRIGETQYF
TRBV5-5	NA	TRBJ1-1	CASSLRQGATEAFF
TRBV15	NA	TRBJ1-1	CATSRDRVTEAFF
TRBV6-4	few	TRBJ1-1	CASNPDRGRVWTEAFF
TRBV19	NA	TRBJ1-5	CASRPNREHQPQHF
TRBV5-1	NA	TRBJ2-3	CASSLSGEAADTQYF
TRBV7-2	NA	TRBJ2-1	CASSLPFSSYNEQFF
TRBV2	NA	TRBJ1-2	CASSEYGGGPSGYTF
TRBV6-5	NA	TRBJ1-6	CASSRTGNSPLHF
TRBV5-1	NA	TRBJ2-1	CASSQNSNEQFF
TRBV30	NA	TRBJ1-3	CAWSVRSSGNTIYF
TRBV18	few	TRBJ2-7	CASSPMTSPYEQYF
TRBV7-8	NA	TRBJ2-3	CASSLVGTGGVMNTQYF
TRBV28	NA	TRBJ2-7	CASSKWASGSSYEQYF
TRBV6-5	NA	TRBJ1-5	CASSYGGGDQPQHF
TRBV5-5	NA	TRBJ1-5	CASSPRDRGPSPQHF
TRBV3-1/TRBV3-2	NA	TRBJ1-3	CASSQGGSSGNTIYF
TRBV24-1	few	TRBJ2-1	CATSVAGINEQFF
TRBV23-1	NA	TRBJ1-2	CASSRLYRGPTCGYTF
TRBV18	NA	TRBJ1-4	CASSPPGSGGEKLFF
TRBV7-9	NA	TRBJ1-1	CASSLQGSMNTEAFF
TRBV6-5	NA	TRBJ1-2	CASRRDVNYGYTF
TRBV7-8	NA	TRBJ2-5	CASSPGLAGGEETQYF
TRBV6-5	NA	TRBJ1-1	CASRVTGLNTEAFF
TRBV7-8	NA	TRBJ1-2	CASSLFGRDSYGYTF
TRBV9	NA	TRBJ2-1	CASSVPDPTRAYNEQFF
TRBV19	NA	TRBJ1-1	CASSTYRETNTEAFF
TRBV6-1	NA	TRBJ1-6	CASSEKVDYNSPLHF
TRBV10-2	NA	TRBJ1-1	CASSVLKGAEAFF
TRBV19	NA	TRBJ1-5	CASNRQGPHQPQHF
TRBV27	NA	TRBJ2-1	CASSRLAGVVNEQFF
TRBV10-3	few	TRBJ1-1	CAIGSQGARISEAFF
TRBV5-1	NA	TRBJ1-2	CASSLRTGGHGYTF
TRBV7-2	once	TRBJ1-3	CASSSSGTPGNTIYF
TRBV5-1	NA	TRBJ1-4	CASSLGVGREEKLFF
TRBV4-3	NA	TRBJ2-2	CASSQDFSTGELFF
TRBV19	NA	TRBJ2-1	CASSARDRVVNEQFF
TRBV28	few	TRBJ1-5	CASSHSRQGSQPQHF
TRBV7-9	few	TRBJ2-2	CASSPLSGSTGELFF
TRBV7-8	NA	TRBJ2-5	CASSPVRYQETQYF
TRBV27	once	TRBJ1-6	CASTAGPWDNSPLHF